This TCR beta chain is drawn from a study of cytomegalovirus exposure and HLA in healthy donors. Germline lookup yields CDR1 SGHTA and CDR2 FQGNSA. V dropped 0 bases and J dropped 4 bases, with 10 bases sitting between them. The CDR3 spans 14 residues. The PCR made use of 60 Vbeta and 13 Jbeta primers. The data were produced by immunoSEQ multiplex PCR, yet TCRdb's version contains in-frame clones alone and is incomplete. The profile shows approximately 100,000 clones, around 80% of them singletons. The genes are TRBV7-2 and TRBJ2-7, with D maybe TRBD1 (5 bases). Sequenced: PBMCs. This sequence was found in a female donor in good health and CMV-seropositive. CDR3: CASSLAIQGYEQYF. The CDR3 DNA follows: TGTGCCAGCAGCTTAGCGATTCAGGGTTACGAGCAGTACTTC.